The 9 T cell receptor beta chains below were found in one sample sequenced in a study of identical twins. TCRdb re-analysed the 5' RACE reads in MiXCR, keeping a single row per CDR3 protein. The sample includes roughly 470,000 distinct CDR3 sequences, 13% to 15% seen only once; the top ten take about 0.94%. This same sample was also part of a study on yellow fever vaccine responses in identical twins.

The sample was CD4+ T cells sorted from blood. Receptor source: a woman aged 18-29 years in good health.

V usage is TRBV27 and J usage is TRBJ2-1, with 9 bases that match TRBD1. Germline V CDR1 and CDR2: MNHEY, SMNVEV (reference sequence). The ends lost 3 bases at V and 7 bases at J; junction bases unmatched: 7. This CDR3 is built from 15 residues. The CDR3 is CASSLRRDRVNEQFF. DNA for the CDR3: TGTGCCAGCAGTTTGAGGCGGGACAGGGTAAATGAGCAGTTCTTC.

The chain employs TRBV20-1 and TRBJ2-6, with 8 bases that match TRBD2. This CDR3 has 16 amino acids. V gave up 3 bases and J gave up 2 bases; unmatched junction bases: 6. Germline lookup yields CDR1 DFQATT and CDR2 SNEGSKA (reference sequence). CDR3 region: CSASPGGGTGANVLTF. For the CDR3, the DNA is TGCAGTGCTAGTCCGGGGGGGGGAACTGGGGCCAACGTCCTGACTTTC.

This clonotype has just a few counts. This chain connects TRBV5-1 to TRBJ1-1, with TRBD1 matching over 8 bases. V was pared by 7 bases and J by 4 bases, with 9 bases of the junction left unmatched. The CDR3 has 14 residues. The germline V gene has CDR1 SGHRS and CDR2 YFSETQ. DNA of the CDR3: TGCGCCAGCGACACAGGGGGATCTGGCACTGAAGCTTTCTTT. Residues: CASDTGGSGTEAFF. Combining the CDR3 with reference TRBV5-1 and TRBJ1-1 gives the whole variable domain KAGVTQTPRYLIKTRGQQVTLSCSPISGHRSVSWYQQTPGQGLQFLFEYFSETQRNKGNFPGRFSGRQFSNSRSEMNVSTLELGDSALYLCASDTGGSGTEAFFGQGTRLTVV.

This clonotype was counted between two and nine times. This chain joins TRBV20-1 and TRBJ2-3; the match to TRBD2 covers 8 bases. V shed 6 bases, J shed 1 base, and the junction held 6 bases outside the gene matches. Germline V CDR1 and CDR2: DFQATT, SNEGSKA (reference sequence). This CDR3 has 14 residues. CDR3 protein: CSALSGGRTDTQYF. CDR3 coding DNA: TGCAGTGCCCTGAGCGGGGGCCGCACAGATACGCAGTATTTT.

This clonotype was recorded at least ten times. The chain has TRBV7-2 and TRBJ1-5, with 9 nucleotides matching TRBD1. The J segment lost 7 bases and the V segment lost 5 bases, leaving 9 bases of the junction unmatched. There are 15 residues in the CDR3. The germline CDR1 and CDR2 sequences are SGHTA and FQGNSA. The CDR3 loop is CASSDPGQGSQPQHF. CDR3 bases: TGTGCCAGCAGCGATCCGGGACAGGGAAGCCAGCCCCAGCATTTT.

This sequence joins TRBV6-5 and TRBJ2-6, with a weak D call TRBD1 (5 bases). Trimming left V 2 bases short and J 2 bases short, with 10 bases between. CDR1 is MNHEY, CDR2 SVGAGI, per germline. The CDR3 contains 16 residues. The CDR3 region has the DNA TGTGCCAGCAGTTACCTTGGGGCGGCTGGGGCCAACGTCCTGACTTTC. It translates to CASSYLGAAGANVLTF.

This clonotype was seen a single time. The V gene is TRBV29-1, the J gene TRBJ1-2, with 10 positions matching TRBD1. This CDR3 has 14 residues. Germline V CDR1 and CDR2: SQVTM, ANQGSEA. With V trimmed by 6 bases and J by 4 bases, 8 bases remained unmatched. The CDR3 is CSVGPTGGRYGYTF. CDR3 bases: TGCAGCGTAGGTCCGACAGGGGGCCGCTATGGCTACACCTTC.

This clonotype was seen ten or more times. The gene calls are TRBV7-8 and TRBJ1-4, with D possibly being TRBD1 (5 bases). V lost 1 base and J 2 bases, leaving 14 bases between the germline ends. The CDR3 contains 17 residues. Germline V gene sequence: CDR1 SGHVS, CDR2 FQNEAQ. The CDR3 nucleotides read TGTGCCAGCAGCTTAGGTCCCCAGGGTCGGACTAATGAAAAACTGTTTTTT. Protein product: CASSLGPQGRTNEKLFF.

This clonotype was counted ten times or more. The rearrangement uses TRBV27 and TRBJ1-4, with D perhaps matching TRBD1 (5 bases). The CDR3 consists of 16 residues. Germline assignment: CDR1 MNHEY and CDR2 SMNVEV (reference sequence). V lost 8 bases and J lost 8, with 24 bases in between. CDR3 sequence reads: CASATDPRDYGEKLFF. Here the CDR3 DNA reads TGTGCCAGCGCCACAGACCCCCGGGACTATGGGGAAAAACTGTTTTTT.